Sequencing of this TCR beta chain was carried out in a study of T-cell reconstitution after alpha-beta-depleted transplantation in children. Findings of the study overall: Approximately two months post-transplant, alpha-beta T cells reportedly originated from several hundred expanded graft clones. Surviving recipient T cells and thymic progenitors produced the high day-60 TCRbeta diversity seen in some patients. Among T cells one year after transplant, newly produced cells accounted for most counts and diversity.

J gave up 5 bases and V 3 bases, and 5 bases lay outside the gene matches. This CDR3 is 13 amino acids long. Germline CDR1 reads SGHRS; CDR2 reads YFSETQ. Using unique molecular identifiers, the investigators prepared the TCRbeta library. TCRdb fed the PCR reads into MiXCR, producing one record per CDR3 protein. This table has 200,000 to 250,000 distinct CDR3 sequences, about a tenth appearing once. Ten or more counts support this clonotype. Its antigen is unidentified. The rearrangement joins TRBV5-1 to TRBJ2-7, with 7 bases lining up with TRBD2. The source of this sequence is a child younger than two with acute myeloid leukemia, due to receive a stem cell transplant. Sequences were derived from PBMCs, sampled before TCRalphabeta/CD19-depleted stem cell transplant. This CDR3 reads CASSWWGGDEQYF. CDR3 nucleotides: TGCGCCAGCAGCTGGTGGGGAGGGGACGAGCAGTACTTC.